One and the same sample provided the 8 T cell receptor beta chains below, sequenced in a study of blood T cell repertoires in COVID-19. Sequencing used immunoSEQ multiplex PCR; TCRdb keeps in-frame clones, though not all of them. The data show about 59,000 clones, about 70% seen once. The sample comprised peripheral blood. Receptor source: a woman in her 70s with acute or convalescent COVID-19.

The gene calls are TRBV16 and TRBJ2-3, with 7 nucleotides matching TRBD2. The CDR3 contains 16 residues. In germline, CDR1 is KGHSY, CDR2 FQNENV. With 0 bases clipped from V and 2 bases from J, the junction kept 5 bases outside the gene matches. For the CDR3, the DNA is TGTGCCAGCAGCCAATCCGGGACTACCCACACAGATACGCAGTATTTT. It yields the protein CASSQSGTTHTDTQYF.

The chain links TRBV6-6 to TRBJ1-1; no definite D call. V dropped 3 bases and J dropped 8 bases, with 7 bases sitting between them. Germline CDR1 reads MNHNY; CDR2 reads SVGAGI (reference sequence). CDR3 length: 11 amino acids. CDR3 coding DNA: TGTGCCAGCAGTTATTCTCTAGAAGCTTTCTTT. Residues: CASSYSLEAFF.

The V gene is TRBV2, the J gene TRBJ2-5; 9 bases fit TRBD1. The V and J ends lost 4 bases and 7 bases, in that order; junction bases with no gene match: 10. This CDR3 contains 15 residues. Per the germline V gene, CDR1 is SNHLY and CDR2 is FYNNEI. Written as DNA, the CDR3 is TGTGCCAGCAGTGCTGGGACAGGGACAAGAGGGACCCAGTACTTC. It is translated as CASSAGTGTRGTQYF. Based on the CDR3 plus reference TRBV2 and TRBJ2-5, the full variable domain is EPEVTQTPSHQVTQMGQEVILRCVPISNHLYFYWYRQILGQKVEFLVSFYNNEISEKSEIFDDQFSVERPDGSNFTLKIRSTKLEDSAMYFCASSAGTGTRGTQYFGPGTRLLVL.

The V gene is TRBV9, the J gene TRBJ1-2; the D is unclear. The CDR3 covers 11 residues. With 7 bases removed from V and 6 bases from J, the gap between germline ends came to 10 bases. Germline V lookup: CDR1 SGDLS, CDR2 YYNGEE. The CDR3 loop reads CASGRADGYTF. CDR3 nucleotide sequence: TGTGCCAGCGGGAGGGCGGATGGCTACACCTTC.

This clone was seen ten or more times. This chain uses TRBV29-1 with TRBJ1-5; 10 bases agree with TRBD1. V lost 7 bases to trimming and J lost 6 bases; unmatched junction nucleotides: 6. Germline V lookup: CDR1 SQVTM, CDR2 ANQGSEA. This CDR3 is 13 amino acids long. CDR3 amino acids: CSARQGAGQPQHF. In nucleotides, the CDR3 is TGCAGCGCCCGACAGGGGGCAGGTCAGCCCCAGCATTTT. Filled out from reference TRBV29-1 and TRBJ1-5, the complete variable domain reads SAVISQKPSRDICQRGTSLTIQCQVDSQVTMMFWYRQQPGQSLTLIATANQGSEATYESGFVIDKFPISRPNLTFSTLTVSNMSPEDSSIYLCSARQGAGQPQHFGDGTRLSIL.

V usage is TRBV6-1 and J usage is TRBJ1-2; tentatively, D is TRBD1 (5 bases). This CDR3 has 14 amino acids. With 1 base removed from V and 8 bases from J, the gap between germline ends came to 14 bases. In germline, CDR1 is MNHNS, CDR2 SASEGT. The chain's CDR3 is CASSEVRAGQGYTF. For the CDR3, the DNA is TGTGCCAGCAGTGAAGTTCGGGCAGGACAAGGCTACACCTTC.

The CDR3 is CASSEYAGGPNEQFF. Written as DNA, the CDR3 is TGCGCCAGCAGTGAGTACGCGGGGGGGCCAAATGAGCAGTTCTTC. J is TRBJ2-1 and V is TRBV10-2; 9 bases are shared with TRBD2. V lost 1 base to trimming and J lost 7 bases; unmatched junction nucleotides: 5. This CDR3 comprises 15 residues. Germline CDR1 is WSHSY and CDR2 is SAAADI.

This sequence joins TRBV5-1 and TRBJ2-3; TRBD2 matches 7 bases. The CDR3 has 16 residues. Trimming took 6 bases from V and 0 from J; bases not matched to a gene: 10. Looked up from germline, CDR1 is SGHRS and CDR2 is YFSETQ. CDR3: CASKSGAGYSTDTQYF. For the CDR3, the DNA is TGCGCCAGCAAGTCGGGAGCGGGATACAGCACAGATACGCAGTATTTT.